Listed here are 7 T cell receptor beta chains from one sample, sequenced in a study of blood T cells in healthy people across ages. Primed by a sample-barcoded 5' primer and a J-beta primer mix, a second PCR proceeded for 7 to 11 cycles. MiXCR, run by TCRdb on the 5' RACE reads, gives a single entry per CDR3 protein. The table lists around 1,500,000 distinct CDR3 sequences, about 28% of them singletons. The sequenced sample consisted of blood. Every receptor here comes from a woman younger than 45 in good health.

This clonotype came up a few times. The chain's CDR3 is CASSIKPDTQYF. The CDR3 DNA is TGTGCCAGCAGCATCAAGCCAGATACGCAGTATTTT. The chain links TRBV7-9 to TRBJ2-3; no clear D. Germline V gene lookup returns CDR1 SEHNR and CDR2 FQNEAQ (reference sequence). The CDR3 loop spans 12 amino acids. V was cut by 5 bases and J by 4 bases, with 7 bases left in between.

As concerns this clonotype: A much larger clone lies one base from this, so it may be a read error. This sequence joins TRBV11-2 and TRBJ1-6, with D maybe TRBD1 (5 bases). Between the trimmed V and J ends, which lost 7 bases and 0 bases, there was a span of 13 bases. In germline, CDR1 is SGHAT, CDR2 FQNNGV. The CDR3 runs to 16 residues. CDR3 sequence reads: CASTASGSSYNSPLHF. CDR3 DNA sequence: TGTGCCAGCACCGCCTCAGGGAGCTCCTATAATTCACCCCTCCACTTT.

The chain carries TRBV4-1 and TRBJ2-1, with TRBD2 as a possible D gene (6 bases). The CDR3 contains 13 residues. The V gene's germline CDR1 is MGHRA and CDR2 YSYEKL. Trimming removed 3 bases at V and 9 bases at J, with 12 bases between. The CDR3 sequence is CASSHVNSGEQFF. CDR3 nucleotide sequence: TGCGCCAGCAGCCACGTTAATAGCGGTGAGCAGTTCTTC.

Points on this clonotype: The junction departs from germline at one end; a sequencing error may be responsible. This CDR3 is CASGSSARNGQFF. The CDR3 region has the DNA TGTGCTAGTGGTTCGTCTGCGCGCAATGGGCAGTTCTTC. The chain links TRBV12-5 to TRBJ2-1; D gene unclear. Germline-derived CDR1 and CDR2 are LGHNT and FRNRAP. The CDR3 spans 13 residues. The full variable domain, rest sourced from reference TRBV12-5 and TRBJ2-1, is DARVTQTPRHKVTEMGQEVTMRCQPILGHNTVFWYRQTMMQGLELLAYFRNRAPLDDSGMPKDRFSAEMPDATLATLKIQPSEPRDSAVYFCASGSSARNGQFFGPGTRLTVL.

This chain joins TRBV6-5 and TRBJ2-7, with D uncertain. The V gene's germline CDR1 is MNHEY and CDR2 SVGAGI. CDR3 length: 15 residues. Trimming cost V 0 bases and J 5 bases, with 14 bases left between them. DNA of the CDR3: TGTGCCAGCAGTTACTCGAGAACGGGTATCAACGAGCAGTACTTC. It encodes CASSYSRTGINEQYF.

The J gene is TRBJ1-5, the V gene TRBV27; D unresolved. V was clipped by 2 bases and J by 4 bases, with 12 bases between them. Germline CDR1 is MNHEY and CDR2 is SMNVEV (reference sequence). This CDR3 contains 15 residues. The CDR3 DNA reads as TGTGCCAGCAGTTTAGCGGGAATTCATAATCAGCCCCAGCATTTT. Translated, it gives CASSLAGIHNQPQHF.

This clonotype was seen repeatedly, ten times or more. The chain combines TRBV10-3 with TRBJ2-1, with 10 bases fitting TRBD2. Germline CDR1 and CDR2: ENHRY and SYGVKD. J was trimmed by 7 bases and V by 3 bases; bases with no gene match: 3. The CDR3 runs 14 residues. This CDR3 reads CAISDASGGNEQFF. The CDR3 DNA is TGTGCCATCAGTGATGCTAGCGGGGGAAATGAGCAGTTCTTC.